This T cell receptor beta chain was captured by sequencing in a study of blood T cell repertoires in COVID-19. In the study overall: Samples taken during acute and convalescent COVID-19 were collected in the United States, Italy and Spain.

The table came from immunoSEQ multiplex PCR; TCRdb's copy has only in-frame clones and leaves some out. The table includes hundreds of thousands of clones, 86% detected once. This CDR3 contains 14 residues. The V gene end was trimmed by 5 bases and the J gene end by 4 bases; junction bases not matched to a gene: 7. Germline values: CDR1 MNHEY, CDR2 SMNVEV (reference sequence). The genes are TRBV27 and TRBJ1-2; TRBD1 aligns across 7 bases. The sequencing input was peripheral blood. This TCR came from a woman between 55 and 75 years old who had recovered from COVID-19. CDR3: CASSPTGAAYGYTF. The CDR3 DNA follows: TGTGCCAGCAGTCCAACAGGGGCGGCCTATGGCTACACCTTC.